This T cell receptor beta chain emerged from a study of HIV-infected patients and healthy controls. Antiretroviral therapy had run roughly three months, about 14 weeks, before follow-up blood collection. The repertoire came from unfractionated whole blood and reflected all unsorted peripheral T cells. The CDR3 consists of 15 residues. The germline gives CDR1 SGHTA, CDR2 FQGNSA. The V and J ends lost 1 base and 2 bases respectively, with 9 bases between them. Alpha and beta constant-region primers primed reverse transcription of around 540 ng RNA. Alpha and beta chain libraries were made separately by chain-specific third strand synthesis with multiplexing indices. TCRdb fed the 5' RACE reads into MiXCR, producing one record per CDR3 protein. Among roughly 9,800 distinct CDR3 sequences listed, less than 7% were seen once. This clonotype was counted many times. Its matching antigen is unknown. Whole-study findings and limits: Comparisons were complicated because patients and controls had unequal numbers of distinct sequences. During therapy, HIV-associated CDR3s fell significantly in frequency, while CMV-associated CDR3s did not change significantly. Significantly higher mean Gini indices appeared in HIV-infected repertoires, possibly reflecting oligoclonality.

The sequencing here drew on blood, taken during antiretroviral therapy. V usage is TRBV7-2 and J usage is TRBJ2-1; tentatively, D is TRBD1 (5 bases). The receptor was derived from an adult with HIV infection. The donor label of this sample is uncertain. The CDR3 sequence is CASSLVQGTYNEQFF. The CDR3 DNA sequence: TGTGCCAGCAGCTTAGTTCAGGGAACCTACAATGAGCAGTTCTTC.